This passage covers 31 T cell receptor beta chains from one sample sequenced in a study of human T cells and chemical hapten exposure. TCRdb reprocessed the RACE reads with MiXCR, giving one entry per CDR3 protein. The sample lists roughly 90,000 distinct CDR3 sequences; 11% were seen once. Time point noted: patch test 3, about 24 weeks after DPC sensitization. Sample treatment: therapeutic diphenylcyclopropenone sensitization with weekly scalp DPC. The source was whole blood, collected in connection with sensitization to the hapten diphenylcyclopropenone (DPC). The receptor set was obtained from a woman aged 25-40 years with alopecia areata. Some clones in this sample may be carry-over from other donors' samples.

V gene TRBV5-4 combines with J gene TRBJ2-7, with a tentative D call TRBD2 (6 bases). Trimming pared 0 bases from V and 4 bases from J, leaving 14 bases between. CDR3 size: 15 residues. CDR1 is SGHNT, CDR2 YYREEE, per germline (reference sequence). For the CDR3, the DNA is TGTGCCAGCAGCTTGGATACCGGGAGCCGGTACGAGCAGTACTTC. This translates into CASSLDTGSRYEQYF.

This clonotype was detected ten times or more. The J gene is TRBJ1-1, the V gene TRBV29-1; D might be TRBD1 (5 bases). Trimming took off 1 base at V and 1 base at J, with 7 bases between the two ends. In germline, CDR1 is SQVTM, CDR2 ANQGSEA. This CDR3 comprises 13 residues. DNA for the CDR3: TGCAGCGTTGAAGTGGGGGGGAACACTGAAGCTTTCTTT. Protein: CSVEVGGNTEAFF.

This chain links TRBV21-1 with TRBJ2-7. TRBV21-1 corresponds to a pseudogene. The CDR3 contains 15 residues. This CDR3 is CASSRGCLWAYEQYF. The CDR3 DNA reads as TGTGCCAGCAGCAGGGGATGTCTTTGGGCCTACGAGCAGTACTTC.

This clonotype occurred a few times. The chain carries TRBV28 and TRBJ2-2; D remains unclear. The CDR3 has 14 amino acids. V shed 3 bases and J shed 1 base, with 6 bases lying between them. Germline-derived CDR1 and CDR2 are MDHEN and SYDVKM. CDR3 DNA: TGTGCCAGCAGTTTCTGGGAGAACACCGGGGAGCTGTTTTTT. This codes for CASSFWENTGELFF.

This clonotype was counted ten times or more. The chain joins TRBV28 to TRBJ2-4; D gene ambiguous. Per germline, CDR1 MDHEN and CDR2 SYDVKM. V lost 3 bases to trimming and J lost 0 bases, with 12 bases between them. The CDR3 is made up of 16 amino acids. In DNA form, the CDR3 reads TGTGCCAGCAGTTTGGCTAGGATAATAGCCAAAAACATTCAGTACTTC. This encodes CASSLARIIAKNIQYF.

This clonotype was seen at least ten times. The chain joins TRBV7-6 to TRBJ2-3; no clear D. CDR3 length: 15 residues. CDR1 SGHVS and CDR2 FNYEAQ come from the germline V gene. Trimming cost V 4 bases and J 0 bases, with 11 bases left between them. CDR3 in amino acids: CASSSPSSSTDTQYF. CDR3 DNA: TGTGCCAGCAGCTCCCCTTCCAGTAGCACAGATACGCAGTATTTT.

In this sample, this clonotype turned up many times. CDR3: CASREGVGSPLHF. As DNA, the CDR3 is TGTGCCAGCAGGGAGGGGGTTGGGTCACCCCTCCACTTT. The chain couples TRBV6-1 to TRBJ1-6, with D possibly being TRBD1 (6 bases). The V end lost 6 bases, the J end lost 10 bases, and 13 bases lay between the germline ends. The germline V gene encodes CDR1 MNHNS and CDR2 SASEGT. CDR3 size: 13 residues.

This clonotype showed up many times. The DNA for the CDR3 is TGCGCCAGCAGCTTGGACACAGCTAACTATGGCTACACCTTC. It yields the protein CASSLDTANYGYTF. The chain links TRBV5-1 to TRBJ1-2; D remains unclear. Trimming removed 0 bases at V and 0 bases at J, with 6 bases between. The germline V gene has CDR1 SGHRS and CDR2 YFSETQ. This CDR3 has 14 residues.

At least ten counts were recorded for this clonotype. The chain links TRBV3-2 to TRBJ1-2; TRBD1 reflects the table's D call only, with no check against the DNA. TRBV3-2 is a listed pseudogene. The CDR3 covers 20 residues. CDR3 region: CASSQATKTKIRGFCYGYTF. In DNA, the CDR3 is TGTGCCAGCAGCCAAGCGACTAAAACTAAAATCAGGGGATTCTGCTATGGCTACACCTTC.

This sequence joins TRBV28 and TRBJ2-3, with D unclear. Germline lookup yields CDR1 MDHEN and CDR2 SYDVKM. The V and J ends lost 2 bases and 2 bases respectively, with 8 bases between them. The CDR3 covers 14 residues. DNA for the CDR3: TGTGCCAGCAGTTTAGGGCGTTTCACAGATACGCAGTATTTT. It translates to CASSLGRFTDTQYF.

At least ten counts were recorded for this clonotype. The J gene is TRBJ2-7, the V gene TRBV29-1, with TRBD1 identical over 7 bases. V lost 1 base, J lost 2 bases, and 8 bases stayed unmatched. CDR3 size: 15 residues. Per germline, CDR1 SQVTM and CDR2 ANQGSEA. CDR3 DNA: TGCAGCGTTGAAGGTACGCGACAGGGACCCTACGAGCAGTACTTC. It encodes CSVEGTRQGPYEQYF.

This clonotype was seen repeatedly, ten times or more. J is TRBJ1-6 and V is TRBV15; 9 bases fit TRBD1. After removal of 5 bases from V and 4 bases from J, the junction contained 3 bases not matched to a gene. The CDR3 has 15 amino acids. CDR1 is LNHNV, CDR2 YYDKDF, per germline (reference sequence). The CDR3 is CATSRGQGYNSPLHF. CDR3 nucleotides: TGTGCCACCAGCCGGGGACAGGGTTATAATTCACCCCTCCACTTT.

V and J are TRBV2 and TRBJ2-1; 9 bases map to TRBD1. Losses at the gene ends were 3 bases for V and 4 bases for J; bases not matched to a gene: 1. CDR1 is SNHLY and CDR2 is FYNNEI in the germline V gene. CDR3 length equals 14 residues. This CDR3 reads CASSDGTGYNEQFF. The CDR3 nucleotides are TGTGCCAGCAGTGATGGGACAGGGTACAATGAGCAGTTCTTC.

This clonotype was counted between two and nine times. This sequence joins TRBV7-6 and TRBJ1-5; 7 bases map to TRBD1. Germline values: CDR1 SGHVS, CDR2 FNYEAQ. Trimming at V came to 2 bases and at J to 5 bases, leaving 0 bases not matched to a gene. The CDR3 is made up of 13 amino acids. DNA of the CDR3: TGTGCCAGCAGCTTACAGGGGGATCAGCCCCAGCATTTT. This translates into CASSLQGDQPQHF.

This clonotype was seen a few times. The gene calls are TRBV28 and TRBJ2-4; 7 bases align to TRBD2. The CDR3 spans 14 residues. J lost 9 bases, V lost 3 bases, and 8 bases had no gene match. Looked up from germline, CDR1 is MDHEN and CDR2 is SYDVKM. In DNA form, the CDR3 reads TGTGCCAGCAGTTTCCCAAGACTAGCAAGCATTCAGTACTTC. It codes for CASSFPRLASIQYF.

The chain employs TRBV7-6 and TRBJ2-1; 7 nucleotides align to TRBD1. CDR1 is SGHVS, CDR2 FNYEAQ, per germline. The ends lost 7 bases at V and 9 bases at J; junction bases unmatched: 9. This CDR3 contains 13 residues. CDR3 sequence (DNA): TGTGCCAGCACCCCGGGACAGCCACTTGAGCAGTTCTTC. Its translation is CASTPGQPLEQFF.

As to this clonotype: Given a much more abundant clone one base away, this may be a read error. The chain recombines TRBV20-1 with TRBJ2-7; D gene ambiguous. The CDR3 extends over 13 amino acids. The germline CDR1 and CDR2 sequences are DFQATT and SNEGSKA (reference sequence). V was trimmed by 2 bases and J by 3 bases, leaving 11 bases between them. As DNA, the CDR3 is TGCAGTGCTAGAAACAGCGAGGACTACGAGCAGTACTTC. Residues: CSARNSEDYEQYF.

This clonotype was recorded many times. V is TRBV4-3 and J is TRBJ2-6; tentative D call: TRBD2 (5 bases). Per germline, CDR1 LGHNA and CDR2 YSLEER. Between the trimmed V and J ends, which lost 4 bases and 0 bases, there was a span of 13 bases. The CDR3 has 17 amino acids. The CDR3 here is CASSPRLGSSGANVLTF. The CDR3 nucleotides read TGCGCCAGCAGCCCTCGACTTGGGAGCTCTGGGGCCAACGTCCTGACTTTC.

This clonotype was counted at least ten times. J is TRBJ2-2 and V is TRBV7-3; D may match TRBD1 or TRBD2 (5 bases each). Per the germline V gene, CDR1 is SGHTA and CDR2 is FQGTGA. V dropped 5 bases and J dropped 6 bases, with 22 bases sitting between them. The CDR3 length is 17 residues. The CDR3 coding sequence is TGTGCCAGCAGCATCCCGATACGGGACCACTCTTCCGGGGAGCTGTTTTTT. Its translation: CASSIPIRDHSSGELFF.

Concerning this clonotype itself: Relative to the germline gene, one junction end is altered; a read error may explain this. J is TRBJ1-1 and V is TRBV12-3 or TRBV12-4; D unresolved. CDR3 length: 13 amino acids. Written as DNA, the CDR3 is TGTGCCAGAAGTTTTGCAGGGAACACTGAAGCTTTCTTT. Encoded protein: CARSFAGNTEAFF.

There are many counts of this clonotype. This CDR3 reads CASSPRGGQGNSPLHF. The CDR3 DNA reads as TGTGCCAGCAGTCCAAGGGGGGGGCAAGGTAATTCACCCCTCCACTTT. The chain couples TRBV27 to TRBJ1-6, with a tentative D call TRBD1 (6 bases). The CDR3 has 16 residues. In germline, CDR1 is MNHEY, CDR2 SMNVEV (reference sequence). Trimming removed 5 bases from V and 6 bases from J, with 17 bases in between.

The sample holds many counts of this clonotype. The V call is TRBV18, the J call TRBJ1-1, with 7 bases identical to TRBD1. In germline, CDR1 is KGHSH, CDR2 LQKENI. Losses at the gene ends were 7 bases for V and 3 bases for J; bases not matched to a gene: 8. The CDR3 covers 14 residues. The CDR3 nucleotides are TGTGCCAGCTTTCCAACCGGGACAGACACTGAAGCTTTCTTT. This encodes CASFPTGTDTEAFF.

V is TRBV28 and J is TRBJ2-1; no reliable D call. The V and J ends lost 1 base and 3 bases respectively, with 10 bases between them. Germline assignment: CDR1 MDHEN and CDR2 SYDVKM. This CDR3 spans 15 amino acids. The chain's CDR3 is CASSLYPAYYNEQFF. The CDR3 DNA follows: TGTGCCAGCAGTTTATACCCAGCATACTACAATGAGCAGTTCTTC. Full variable domain (outside the CDR3, taken from reference TRBV28 and TRBJ2-1): DVKVTQSSRYLVKRTGEKVFLECVQDMDHENMFWYRQDPGLGLRLIYFSYDVKMKEKGDIPEGYSVSREKKERFSLILESASTNQTSMYLCASSLYPAYYNEQFFGPGTRLTVL.

A few counts support this clonotype. The chain couples TRBV29-1 to TRBJ2-3; 7 bases fit TRBD2. CDR1 is SQVTM, CDR2 ANQGSEA, per germline. V was pared by 8 bases and J by 6 bases, with 5 bases of the junction left unmatched. This CDR3 is built from 11 residues. This CDR3 is CSSQGGDTQYF. For the CDR3, the DNA is TGCAGCTCCCAGGGAGGGGATACGCAGTATTTT.

This clonotype was counted between two and nine times. The gene calls are TRBV20-1 and TRBJ2-3; 8 bases agree with TRBD2. V shed 3 bases and J 3 bases; nucleotides not matched to a gene: 8. Germline V gene lookup returns CDR1 DFQATT and CDR2 SNEGSKA (reference sequence). This CDR3 comprises 15 residues. The CDR3 here is CSARSQRETTDTQYF. The CDR3 DNA is TGCAGTGCTAGGTCACAGCGGGAGACGACAGATACGCAGTATTTT.

In its sample, this clonotype was seen a few times. The chain carries TRBV10-3 and TRBJ2-3; TRBD1 is a possible D gene (6 bases). Per germline, CDR1 ENHRY and CDR2 SYGVKD. CDR3 size: 15 residues. V was shortened by 3 bases and J by 3 bases, with 13 bases between the two germline ends. CDR3 sequence (DNA): TGTGCCATCAGTGACACACAGGGTTCAACAGATACGCAGTATTTT. Translation: CAISDTQGSTDTQYF.

This clonotype was observed a few times. The chain recombines TRBV29-1 with TRBJ2-5, with D uncertain. V dropped 4 bases and J dropped 2 bases, with 14 bases sitting between them. This CDR3 spans 14 amino acids. Germline CDR1 SQVTM, CDR2 ANQGSEA. The CDR3 loop reads CSVATQVPQETQYF. The CDR3 DNA reads TGCAGCGTTGCAACCCAAGTACCACAAGAGACCCAGTACTTC. Full variable domain (remainder filled in from reference TRBV29-1 and TRBJ2-5): SAVISQKPSRDICQRGTSLTIQCQVDSQVTMMFWYRQQPGQSLTLIATANQGSEATYESGFVIDKFPISRPNLTFSTLTVSNMSPEDSSIYLCSVATQVPQETQYFGPGTRLLVL.

Worth noting for this clonotype: A much more abundant neighbour one base away suggests this may be a read error. The chain couples TRBV12-3 or TRBV12-4 to TRBJ2-3, with D unclear. The V end was cut by 4 bases, the J end by 2 bases, with 7 bases between. The CDR3 extends over 13 amino acids. CDR3 sequence reads: CASSWLDTDTQYF. For the CDR3, the DNA is TGTGCCAGCAGTTGGCTCGACACAGATACGCAGTATTTT.

This chain links TRBV4-2 with TRBJ2-7; maybe TRBD1 (6 bases). CDR3 size: 15 residues. The V and J ends lost 0 bases and 0 bases respectively, with 9 bases between them. Germline V gene sequence: CDR1 LGHNA, CDR2 YNFKEQ. This CDR3 reads CASSQEGASSYEQYF. CDR3 DNA: TGTGCCAGCAGCCAAGAGGGGGCTAGCTCCTACGAGCAGTACTTC.

CDR3 in amino acids: CSVDERKQGWNTEAFF. For the CDR3, the DNA is TGCAGCGTTGACGAGCGAAAGCAGGGCTGGAACACTGAAGCTTTCTTT. The chain uses TRBV29-1 and TRBJ1-1; D is perhaps TRBD1 (5 bases). Germline V gene sequence: CDR1 SQVTM, CDR2 ANQGSEA. Trimming shortened V by 3 bases and J by 1 base, and 18 bases separated the two germline ends. This CDR3 is built from 16 residues.

The sample holds a few counts of this clonotype. CDR3 sequence: CASTDYTDTQYF. CDR3 DNA sequence: TGTGCCAGCACGGACTACACAGATACGCAGTATTTT. This chain uses TRBV12-3 or TRBV12-4 with TRBJ2-3; possibly TRBD2 for D (6 bases). With 7 bases removed from V and 2 bases from J, the gap between germline ends came to 7 bases. This CDR3 region has 12 residues.